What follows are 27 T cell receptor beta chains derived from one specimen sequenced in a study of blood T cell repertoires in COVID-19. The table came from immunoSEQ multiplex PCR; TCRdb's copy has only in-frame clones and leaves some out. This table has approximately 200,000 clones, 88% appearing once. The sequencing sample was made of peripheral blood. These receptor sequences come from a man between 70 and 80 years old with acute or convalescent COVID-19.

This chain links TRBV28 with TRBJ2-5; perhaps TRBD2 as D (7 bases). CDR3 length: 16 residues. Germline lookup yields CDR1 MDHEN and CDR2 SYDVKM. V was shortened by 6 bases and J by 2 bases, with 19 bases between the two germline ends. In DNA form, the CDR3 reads TGTGCCAGCAGCTCCGCGGGGGCTAGCAGTCAAGAGACCCAGTACTTC. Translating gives CASSSAGASSQETQYF.

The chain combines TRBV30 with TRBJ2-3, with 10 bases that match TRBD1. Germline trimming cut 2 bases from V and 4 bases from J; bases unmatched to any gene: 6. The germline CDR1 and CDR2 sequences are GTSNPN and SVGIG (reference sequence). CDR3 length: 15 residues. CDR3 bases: TGTGCCTGGAGTCCGGGACAGGGGCGTGCAGATACGCAGTATTTT. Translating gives CAWSPGQGRADTQYF.

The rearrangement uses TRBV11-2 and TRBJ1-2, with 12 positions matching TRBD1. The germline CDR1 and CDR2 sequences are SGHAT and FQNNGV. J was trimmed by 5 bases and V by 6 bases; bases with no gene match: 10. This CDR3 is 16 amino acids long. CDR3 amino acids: CASSLLPGQGAYGYTF. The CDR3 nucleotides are TGTGCCAGCAGTCTCCTCCCGGGACAGGGGGCGTATGGCTACACCTTC.

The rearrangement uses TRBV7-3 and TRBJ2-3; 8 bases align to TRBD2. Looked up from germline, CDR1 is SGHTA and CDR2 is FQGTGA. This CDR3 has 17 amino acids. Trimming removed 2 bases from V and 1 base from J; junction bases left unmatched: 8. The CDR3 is CASSLLYGAGGTDTQYF. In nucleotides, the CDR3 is TGTGCCAGCAGCTTATTGTATGGAGCGGGAGGCACAGATACGCAGTATTTT.

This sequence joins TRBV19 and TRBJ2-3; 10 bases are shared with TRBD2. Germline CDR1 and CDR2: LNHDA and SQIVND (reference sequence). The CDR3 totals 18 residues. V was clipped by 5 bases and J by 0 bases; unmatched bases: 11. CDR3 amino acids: CASSVRTSGPWSTDTQYF. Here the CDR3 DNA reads TGTGCCAGTAGTGTCCGGACTAGCGGCCCCTGGAGCACAGATACGCAGTATTTT.

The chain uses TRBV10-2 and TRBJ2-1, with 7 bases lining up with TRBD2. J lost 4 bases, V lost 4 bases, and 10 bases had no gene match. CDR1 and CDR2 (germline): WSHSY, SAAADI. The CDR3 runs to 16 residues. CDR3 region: CASSGGRGSGYNEQFF. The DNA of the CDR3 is TGCGCCAGCAGTGGGGGGAGAGGTAGCGGGTACAATGAGCAGTTCTTC.

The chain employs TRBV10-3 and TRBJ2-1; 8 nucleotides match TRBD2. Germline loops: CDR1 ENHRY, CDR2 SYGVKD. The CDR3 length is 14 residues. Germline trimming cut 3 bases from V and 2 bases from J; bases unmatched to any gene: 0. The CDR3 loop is CAISEAGAYNEQFF. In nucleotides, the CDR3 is TGTGCCATCAGTGAAGCGGGAGCCTACAATGAGCAGTTCTTC.

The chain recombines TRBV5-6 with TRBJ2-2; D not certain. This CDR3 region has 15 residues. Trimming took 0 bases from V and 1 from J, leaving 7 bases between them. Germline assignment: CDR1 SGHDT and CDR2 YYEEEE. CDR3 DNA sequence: TGTGCCAGCAGCTTGGCAGATTTGAACACCGGGGAGCTGTTTTTT. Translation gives CASSLADLNTGELFF.

The CDR3 region is CAWSLRDRAGGYTF. The CDR3 nucleotides are TGTGCCTGGAGTCTCCGGGACAGAGCCGGTGGCTACACCTTC. The chain employs TRBV30 and TRBJ1-2; 7 bases match TRBD1. Germline V gives CDR1 GTSNPN, CDR2 SVGIG (reference sequence). The CDR3 totals 14 residues. V lost 2 bases and J lost 7; bases outside the gene matches: 10.

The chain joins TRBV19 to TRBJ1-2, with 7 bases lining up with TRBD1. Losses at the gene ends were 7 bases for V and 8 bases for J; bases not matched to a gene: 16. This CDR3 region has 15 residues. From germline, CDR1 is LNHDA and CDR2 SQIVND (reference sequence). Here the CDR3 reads CASTYDRVGPEGYTF. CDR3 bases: TGTGCCAGTACCTACGACAGGGTGGGCCCTGAGGGCTACACCTTC.

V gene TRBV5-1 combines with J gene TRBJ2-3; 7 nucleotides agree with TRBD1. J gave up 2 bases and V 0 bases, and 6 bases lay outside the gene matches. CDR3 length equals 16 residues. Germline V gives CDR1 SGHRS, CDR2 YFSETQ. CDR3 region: CASSLGQGALTDTQYF. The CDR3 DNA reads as TGCGCCAGCAGCTTGGGACAGGGAGCCCTCACAGATACGCAGTATTTT.

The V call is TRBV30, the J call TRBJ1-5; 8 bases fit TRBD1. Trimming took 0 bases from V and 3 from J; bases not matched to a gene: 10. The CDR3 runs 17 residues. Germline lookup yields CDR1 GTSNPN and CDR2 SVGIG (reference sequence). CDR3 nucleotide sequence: TGTGCCTGGAGTGTAAACAGGGGGGCGCGAAACAATCAGCCCCAGCATTTT. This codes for CAWSVNRGARNNQPQHF. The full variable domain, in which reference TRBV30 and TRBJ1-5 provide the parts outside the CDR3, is SQTIHQWPATLVQPVGSPLSLECTVEGTSNPNLYWYRQAAGRGLQLLFYSVGIGQISSEVPQNLSASRPQDRQFILSSKKLLLSDSGFYLCAWSVNRGARNNQPQHFGDGTRLSIL.

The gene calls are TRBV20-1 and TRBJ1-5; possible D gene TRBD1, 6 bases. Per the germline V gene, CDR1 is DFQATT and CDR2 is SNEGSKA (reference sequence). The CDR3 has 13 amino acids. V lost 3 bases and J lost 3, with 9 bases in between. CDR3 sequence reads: CSASYRVNQPQHF. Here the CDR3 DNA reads TGCAGTGCTAGTTACAGGGTCAATCAGCCCCAGCATTTT.

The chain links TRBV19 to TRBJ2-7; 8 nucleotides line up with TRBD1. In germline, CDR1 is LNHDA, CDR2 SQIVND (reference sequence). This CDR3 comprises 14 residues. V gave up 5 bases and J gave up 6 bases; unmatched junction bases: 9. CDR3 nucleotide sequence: TGTGCCAGTAGTCCACCGGACAGGGTCAGCGAGCAGTACTTC. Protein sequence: CASSPPDRVSEQYF. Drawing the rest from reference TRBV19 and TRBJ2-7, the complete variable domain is DGGITQSPKYLFRKEGQNVTLSCEQNLNHDAMYWYRQDPGQGLRLIYYSQIVNDFQKGDIAEGYSVSREKKESFPLTVTSAQKNPTAFYLCASSPPDRVSEQYFGPGTRLTVT.

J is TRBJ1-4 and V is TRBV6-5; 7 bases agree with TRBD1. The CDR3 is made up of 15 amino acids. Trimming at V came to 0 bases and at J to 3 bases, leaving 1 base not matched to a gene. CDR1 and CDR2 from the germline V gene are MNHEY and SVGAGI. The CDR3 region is CASSYSTGPNEKLFF. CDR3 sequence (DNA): TGTGCCAGCAGTTACTCGACAGGGCCTAATGAAAAACTGTTTTTT.

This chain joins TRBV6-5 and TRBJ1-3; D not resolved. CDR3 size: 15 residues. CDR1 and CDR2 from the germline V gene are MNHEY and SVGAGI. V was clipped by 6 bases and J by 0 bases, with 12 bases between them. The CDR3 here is CASRDTVSSGNTIYF. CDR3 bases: TGTGCCAGCAGGGATACAGTGAGCTCTGGAAACACCATATATTTT.

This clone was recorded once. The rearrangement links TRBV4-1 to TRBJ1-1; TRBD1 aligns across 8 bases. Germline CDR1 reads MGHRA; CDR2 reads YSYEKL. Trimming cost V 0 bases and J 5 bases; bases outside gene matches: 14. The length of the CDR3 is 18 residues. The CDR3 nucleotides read TGCGCCAGCAGCCAAGAACTGACAGGGGCCTTTGATGGGACTGAAGCTTTCTTT. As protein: CASSQELTGAFDGTEAFF.

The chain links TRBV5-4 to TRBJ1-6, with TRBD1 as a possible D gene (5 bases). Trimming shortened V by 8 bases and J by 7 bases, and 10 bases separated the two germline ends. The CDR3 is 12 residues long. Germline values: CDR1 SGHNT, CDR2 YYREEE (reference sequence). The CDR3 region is CASTTGNSPLHF. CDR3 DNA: TGTGCCAGTACTACAGGAAATTCACCCCTCCACTTT.

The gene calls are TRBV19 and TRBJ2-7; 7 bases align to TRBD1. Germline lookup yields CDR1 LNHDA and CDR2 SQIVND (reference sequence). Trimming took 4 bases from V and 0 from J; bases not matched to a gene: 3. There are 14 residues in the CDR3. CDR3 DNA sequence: TGTGCCAGTAGTAACAGGGGCAACTCCTACGAGCAGTACTTC. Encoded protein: CASSNRGNSYEQYF.

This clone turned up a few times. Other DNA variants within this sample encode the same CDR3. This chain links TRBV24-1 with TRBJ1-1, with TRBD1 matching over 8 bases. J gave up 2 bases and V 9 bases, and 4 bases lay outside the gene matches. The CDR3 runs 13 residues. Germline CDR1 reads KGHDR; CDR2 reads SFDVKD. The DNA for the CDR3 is TGTGCCACCGAAGACAGGGGAAACACTGAAGCTTTCTTT. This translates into CATEDRGNTEAFF.

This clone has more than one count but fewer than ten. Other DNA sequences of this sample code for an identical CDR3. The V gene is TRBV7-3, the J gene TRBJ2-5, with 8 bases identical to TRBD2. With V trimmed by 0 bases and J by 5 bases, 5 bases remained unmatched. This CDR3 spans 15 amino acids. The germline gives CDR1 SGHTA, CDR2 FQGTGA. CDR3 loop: CASSLTNGRGETQYF. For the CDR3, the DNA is TGTGCCAGCAGCTTAACTAACGGGAGGGGTGAGACCCAGTACTTC.

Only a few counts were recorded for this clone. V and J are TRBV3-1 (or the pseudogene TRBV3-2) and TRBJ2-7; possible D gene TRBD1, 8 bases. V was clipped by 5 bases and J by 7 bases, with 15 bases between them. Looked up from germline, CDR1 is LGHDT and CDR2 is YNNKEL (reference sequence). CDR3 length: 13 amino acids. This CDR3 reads CASSYGQGGEQYF. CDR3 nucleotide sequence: TGTGCCAGCAGCTACGGACAGGGAGGGGAGCAGTACTTC.

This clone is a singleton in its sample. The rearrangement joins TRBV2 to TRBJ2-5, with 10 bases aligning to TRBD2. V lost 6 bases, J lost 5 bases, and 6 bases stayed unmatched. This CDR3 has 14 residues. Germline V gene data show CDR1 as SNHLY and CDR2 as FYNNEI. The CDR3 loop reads CASSELAGRETQYF. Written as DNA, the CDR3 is TGTGCCAGCAGCGAACTAGCGGGACGGGAGACCCAGTACTTC.

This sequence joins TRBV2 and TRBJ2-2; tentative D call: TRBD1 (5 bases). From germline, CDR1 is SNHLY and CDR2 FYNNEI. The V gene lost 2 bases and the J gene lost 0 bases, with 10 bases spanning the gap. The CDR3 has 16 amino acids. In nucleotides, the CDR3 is TGTGCCAGCAGTGAACAGGGCTTTTCGAACACCGGGGAGCTGTTTTTT. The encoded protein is CASSEQGFSNTGELFF.

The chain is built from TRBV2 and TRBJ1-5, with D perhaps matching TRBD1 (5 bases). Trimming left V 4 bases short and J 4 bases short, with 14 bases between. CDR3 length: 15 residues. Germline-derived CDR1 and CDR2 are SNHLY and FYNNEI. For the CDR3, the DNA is TGTGCCAGCAGTGGGGAGGCAGGGCCAAATCAGCCCCAGCATTTT. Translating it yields CASSGEAGPNQPQHF.

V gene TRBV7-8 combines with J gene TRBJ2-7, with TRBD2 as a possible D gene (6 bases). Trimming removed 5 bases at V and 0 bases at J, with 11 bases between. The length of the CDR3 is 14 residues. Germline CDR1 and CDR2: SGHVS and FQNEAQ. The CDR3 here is CASSLAGSSYEQYF. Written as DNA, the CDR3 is TGTGCCAGCAGCCTGGCGGGGAGCTCCTACGAGCAGTACTTC.

CDR3: CASSSDPTGVFTEAFF. DNA for the CDR3: TGTGCCAGCAGTTCCGATCCGACAGGTGTTTTCACTGAAGCTTTCTTT. The chain is built from TRBV6-5 and TRBJ1-1; perhaps TRBD1 as D (6 bases). Between the trimmed V and J ends, which lost 4 bases and 4 bases, there was a span of 19 bases. This CDR3 contains 16 residues. Germline CDR1 is MNHEY and CDR2 is SVGAGI.